What follows describes a single T cell receptor (beta chain). V was shortened by 3 bases and J by 4 bases, with 5 bases between the two germline ends. Germline V CDR1 and CDR2: KGHSH, LQKENI. CDR3 size: 12 residues. Researchers attached unique molecular identifiers to individual cDNA molecules. A single record per CDR3 protein comes from TCRdb applying MiXCR to the 5' RACE reads. This sample has tens of thousands of distinct CDR3 sequences, with roughly a tenth found just once. This sample stems from a study of early T cells in non-severe SARS-CoV-2 infection. Material: whole blood. The chain joins TRBV18 to TRBJ2-3; D gene uncertain. This sequence originates from an adult who was a healthcare worker with PCR-confirmed SARS-CoV-2 infection or an uninfected control (not recorded which). The CDR3 DNA sequence: TGTGCCAGCTCACCCCAGGCAGATACGCAGTATTTT. Translated: CASSPQADTQYF.